The subject of this entry is one TCR beta chain. This sample is drawn from a study of CD8 T cells in Susac syndrome. The CDR3 has 15 amino acids. Trimming took 3 bases from V and 2 from J, leaving 12 bases between them. Germline-derived CDR1 and CDR2 are LGHDT and YNNKEL (reference sequence). Reverse transcription of roughly 0.5 to 1 ug RNA was carried out with random hexamers. TCRdb reprocessed the immunoSEQ multiplex PCR reads via MiXCR and lists one record per CDR3 protein. The sample holds about 130,000 distinct CDR3 sequences, about 95% seen once. This chain joins TRBV3-1 and TRBJ2-3; possibly TRBD2 for D (6 bases). This clonotype was obtained from a human donor with Susac syndrome. Sequencing input: CD8+ T cells from PBMCs. CDR3 in amino acids: CASSQEGRTTDTQYF. The CDR3 region has the DNA TGTGCCAGCAGCCAGGAGGGTCGGACCACAGATACGCAGTATTTT.